The 5 T cell receptor beta chains below were found in one sample sequenced in a study of blood T cell repertoires in COVID-19. Data came from immunoSEQ multiplex PCR; TCRdb stores just in-frame clones and leaves some out. This table holds about 140,000 clones, approximately 85% found once. Sequenced input: peripheral blood. These receptor sequences come from a man between 45 and 60 years old with acute or convalescent COVID-19.

This CDR3 is CASTREAEKLFF. DNA of the CDR3: TGTGCCAGCACCAGGGAGGCTGAAAAACTGTTTTTT. The J gene is TRBJ1-4, the V gene TRBV12-3 or TRBV12-4; perhaps TRBD1 as D (5 bases). The CDR3 totals 12 residues. V was trimmed by 7 bases and J by 7 bases, leaving 10 bases between them.

The chain employs TRBV15 and TRBJ1-2; tentative D call: TRBD1 (6 bases). CDR1 LNHNV and CDR2 YYDKDF come from the germline V gene (reference sequence). The CDR3 loop spans 12 amino acids. V gave up 5 bases and J gave up 7 bases, with 11 bases separating them. The DNA of the CDR3 is TGTGCCACCAGCCGGACAGTCGGTGGCTACACCTTC. Its protein product is CATSRTVGGYTF.

The chain carries TRBV7-9 and TRBJ1-6; perhaps TRBD1 as D (6 bases). The CDR3 is 15 amino acids. V lost 0 bases and J 10 bases, leaving 13 bases between the germline ends. Germline values: CDR1 SEHNR, CDR2 FQNEAQ (reference sequence). DNA of the CDR3: TGTGCCAGCAGCTTAGCCCCAGGGGAGGGGTCACCCCTCCACTTT. It is translated as CASSLAPGEGSPLHF.

The chain is built from TRBV12-5 and TRBJ2-1; possible D gene TRBD2, 5 bases. Germline CDR1 and CDR2: LGHNT and FRNRAP. The CDR3 length is 16 residues. V was cut by 5 bases and J by 4 bases, with 18 bases left in between. CDR3 DNA sequence: TGTGCTAGTGGTCAGCCAGCGGTTCGGGGATACAATGAGCAGTTCTTC. It translates to CASGQPAVRGYNEQFF.

V gene TRBV5-6 combines with J gene TRBJ2-3; 7 positions match TRBD1. The V gene's germline CDR1 is SGHDT and CDR2 YYEEEE. The CDR3 spans 18 residues. J gave up 2 bases and V 1 base, and 13 bases lay outside the gene matches. This chain's CDR3 is CASSLFRVTGPSTDTQYF. CDR3 DNA sequence: TGTGCCAGCAGCTTGTTTAGGGTGACAGGGCCGTCCACAGATACGCAGTATTTT.